These 5 T cell receptor beta chains were sequenced from one sample in a study of OX40 agonist ivuxolimab in advanced cancers. Data came from immunoSEQ multiplex PCR; TCRdb stores just in-frame clones and leaves some out. Here the sample spans 25,000 to 30,000 clones, around 81% being singletons. The material was CD4+ or CD8+ T cells sorted from blood, obtained in a trial of the OX40 agonist ivuxolimab. These receptor sequences come from an adult with an advanced solid tumor such as melanoma, head and neck, liver or kidney cancer.

The chain employs TRBV9 and TRBJ1-1, with D uncertain. Trimming left V 4 bases short and J 4 bases short, with 17 bases between. Germline loops: CDR1 SGDLS, CDR2 YYNGEE. The CDR3 runs 15 residues. The CDR3 nucleotides read TGTGCCAGCAGCCCCCGGGCGGGCCCGGGCACTGAAGCTTTCTTT. Its translation: CASSPRAGPGTEAFF.

The chain joins TRBV4-2 to TRBJ2-7; the D gene is possibly TRBD1 (5 bases). CDR3 length: 14 amino acids. The ends were cut back, 1 base at V and 3 bases at J, with 10 bases in the middle. CDR1 LGHNA and CDR2 YNFKEQ come from the germline V gene. The CDR3 DNA is TGTGCCAGCAGCCAAGGCGTAGGACACTACGAGCAGTACTTC. It translates to CASSQGVGHYEQYF.

The CDR3 bases are TGTGCCATCGGGCAGGGGAATTACAATGAGCAGTTCTTC. Protein sequence: CAIGQGNYNEQFF. The chain has TRBV6-1 and TRBJ2-1; perhaps TRBD1 as D (6 bases). The CDR3 is made up of 13 amino acids. V lost 10 bases and J lost 4, with 14 bases in between. Germline V gene sequence: CDR1 MNHNS, CDR2 SASEGT.

V is TRBV18 and J is TRBJ2-2; no clear D. Germline CDR1 is KGHSH and CDR2 is LQKENI. V lost 5 bases and J 2 bases, leaving 0 bases between the germline ends. The CDR3 is made up of 11 amino acids. Written as DNA, the CDR3 is TGTGCCAGCTCAAACACCGGGGAGCTGTTTTTT. Residues: CASSNTGELFF.

The rearrangement joins TRBV4-3 to TRBJ2-5; possibly TRBD2 for D (6 bases). The V end was cut by 0 bases, the J end by 4 bases, with 12 bases between. This CDR3 spans 15 amino acids. Germline V gene lookup returns CDR1 LGHNA and CDR2 YSLEER. CDR3 in DNA: TGCGCCAGCAGCCAAGATCGGCAGGGAGGAGAGACCCAGTACTTC. It specifies CASSQDRQGGETQYF.